The present TCR beta chain was sequenced within a study of cytomegalovirus exposure and HLA in healthy donors. About the research overall: HLA-typed donors were the source of approximately 85 million unique TCRs, which an early data release held. The study's findings and limits: V- and J-gene trimming of TCR beta was linked (in a later analysis) to a missense DCLRE1C variant. Reported performance of the classifier showed diagnosis of cytomegalovirus status with high specificity and sensitivity.

This clone was observed a handful of times. The antigen is undetermined. Per the germline V gene, CDR1 is SGDLS and CDR2 is YYNGEE. Unmatched junction bases numbered 13, after V lost 4 bases and J lost 4 bases. The CDR3 length is 16 residues. The PCR ran on 60 Vbeta and 13 Jbeta primers. In the authors' methods: The authors later counted roughly 79 million unique TCR beta chains, 8.5 million to 13 million of them shared. Clones were read by immunoSEQ multiplex PCR, and TCRdb kept only the in-frame ones, dropping some. The V and J calls and clone size come from that table; D and trimming were worked out from the DNA. In the table there are about 140,000 clones, more than 65% of which are singletons.

The chain uses TRBV9 and TRBJ1-2; 7 bases match TRBD1. The sample taken for sequencing was PBMCs. This sequence originates from a woman in her 30s in good health and CMV-seronegative. The CDR3 loop is CASSPQAGDRVYGYTF. CDR3 sequence (DNA): TGTGCCAGCAGCCCCCAAGCGGGAGACAGGGTCTATGGCTACACCTTC.